These T cell receptor beta chains were read from a single sample in a study of cytomegalovirus exposure and HLA in healthy donors. The assay was immunoSEQ multiplex PCR, and TCRdb's table has in-frame clones only and misses some. The repertoire consists of 130,000 or so clones, with 65% to 80% occurring once and the leading ten covering roughly 1.5%. Source material: PBMCs. All receptors come from a woman between 18 and 29 years old in good health and CMV-seronegative. CDR3s include the opening cysteine and the closing phenylalanine or tryptophan. Each record gives: J gene, V gene, clone size, D gene, CDR3 protein, CDR3 DNA. A D gene is named only where the DNA matches it firmly. Some rows have no size entry. The others give once, few or many, or a class for an expanded clone.

TRBJ1-2	TRBV28	-	-	CASSFAVHGYTF	TGTGCCAGCAGTTTCGCAGTGCATGGCTACACCTTC
TRBJ1-2	TRBV6-1	-	-	CASSEAFDTGYTF	TGTGCCAGCAGTGAAGCATTCGACACCGGCTACACCTTC
TRBJ2-7	TRBV4-1	-	TRBD2	CASSRESGNSEQYF	TGCGCCAGCAGCCGGGAGAGCGGGAATTCCGAGCAGTACTTC
TRBJ1-2	TRBV19	-	-	CASSIDLEQGNSYTF	TGTGCCAGTAGTATAGATCTCGAACAGGGTAATAGCTACACCTTC
TRBJ1-4	TRBV5-1	-	-	CASSLGQSNEKLFF	TGCGCCAGCAGCTTGGGACAGTCAAATGAAAAACTGTTTTTT
TRBJ1-1	TRBV5-5	few	-	CASSQGLVNTEAFF	TGTGCCAGCAGTCAAGGACTGGTGAACACTGAAGCTTTCTTT
TRBJ1-1	TRBV5-5	-	-	CASSLAGSGTEAFF	TGTGCCAGCAGCTTGGCGGGGTCTGGCACTGAAGCTTTCTTT
TRBJ2-3	TRBV9	-	TRBD2	CASSTRAASGSMADTQYF	TGTGCCAGCAGCACCCGTGCCGCTAGCGGGAGCATGGCAGATACGCAGTATTTT
TRBJ1-1	TRBV5-1	-	TRBD1	CASSFGDPPGTGKWDTEAFF	TGCGCCAGCAGCTTCGGAGACCCGCCCGGGACAGGGAAGTGGGACACTGAAGCTTTCTTT
TRBJ1-1	TRBV5-1	-	-	CASSLGGGEDTEAFF	TGCGCCAGCAGCTTGGGTGGGGGCGAAGACACTGAAGCTTTCTTT
TRBJ1-1	TRBV7-9	-	TRBD1	CASRSQPGQGRAEAFF	TGTGCCAGCAGATCTCAACCCGGACAGGGTCGGGCTGAAGCTTTCTTT
TRBJ2-1	TRBV19	-	-	CASSIVQGTYNEQFF	TGTGCCAGTAGTATAGTCCAGGGAACCTACAATGAGCAGTTCTTC
TRBJ1-4	TRBV15	-	-	CATSRAGTLKEKLFF	TGTGCCACCAGCAGAGCCGGGACATTGAAGGAAAAACTGTTTTTT
TRBJ2-2	TRBV18	few	-	CASSLGTPLRAGELFF	TGTGCCAGCTCACTCGGGACACCACTAAGGGCCGGGGAGCTGTTTTTT
TRBJ2-5	TRBV7-9	-	-	CASSSYQETQYF	TGTGCCAGCAGCTCGTACCAAGAGACCCAGTACTTC
TRBJ2-3	TRBV7-9	-	TRBD1	CASSLHRGGYGDTQYF	TGTGCCAGCAGCCTCCACAGGGGTGGGTATGGTGATACGCAGTATTTT
TRBJ1-1	TRBV5-1	-	-	CASTISTGNTEAFF	TGCGCCAGCACAATTTCAACGGGGAACACTGAAGCTTTCTTT
TRBJ2-5	TRBV2	once	TRBD2	CARGGLAGREQYF	TGTGCCAGAGGGGGACTAGCGGGACGGGAGCAGTACTTC
TRBJ1-2	TRBV2	once	TRBD1	CASKVAVTGVYGYTF	TGTGCCAGCAAAGTAGCGGTCACAGGGGTCTATGGCTACACCTTC
TRBJ2-2	TRBV29-1	-	-	CSARRPEVRTGELFF	TGCAGCGCCCGGCGCCCGGAGGTGCGCACCGGGGAGCTGTTTTTT
TRBJ2-4	TRBV5-8	-	-	CASSTPQLPPKNIQYF	TGTGCCAGCAGCACCCCACAGCTGCCACCCAAAAACATTCAGTACTTC
TRBJ2-7	TRBV28	once	TRBD2	CASSSIAGSYEQYF	TGTGCCAGCAGTTCTATAGCGGGAAGCTACGAGCAGTACTTC
TRBJ1-1	TRBV6-6	-	-	CASSPRWNTEAFF	TGTGCCAGCAGTCCGCGGTGGAACACTGAAGCTTTCTTT
TRBJ1-1	TRBV7-9	few	TRBD1	CASSLGTNRGRRTEAFF	TGTGCCAGCAGCTTGGGGACCAACAGGGGGCGACGGACTGAAGCTTTCTTT
TRBJ2-5	TRBV5-4	-	-	CASSSAGKTQYF	TGTGCCAGCAGCTCCGCCGGGAAGACCCAGTACTTC
TRBJ1-1	TRBV19	-	-	CASSSGQNTEAFF	TGTGCCAGTAGTTCTGGACAGAACACTGAAGCTTTCTTT
TRBJ2-1	TRBV5-6	once	TRBD2	CASSRLAGSGEQFF	TGTGCCAGCAGCAGACTAGCGGGCAGCGGTGAGCAGTTCTTC
TRBJ1-1	TRBV10-1	-	TRBD1	CATRDSLNTEAFF	TGCGCCACGAGGGACAGCCTGAACACTGAAGCTTTCTTT
TRBJ2-2	TRBV30	-	TRBD2	CACRGLAGRTGELFF	TGTGCCTGCCGGGGACTAGCGGGAAGGACCGGGGAGCTGTTTTTT
TRBJ1-1	TRBV27	-	-	CASGRVNTEAFF	TGTGCCAGCGGGCGGGTGAACACTGAAGCTTTCTTT
TRBJ2-5	TRBV5-1	-	TRBD2	CASSSTSGWETQYF	TGCGCCAGCAGCTCGACTAGCGGTTGGGAGACCCAGTACTTC
TRBJ1-5	TRBV11-2	-	-	CASSPGNQPQHF	TGTGCCAGCAGCCCGGGAAATCAGCCCCAGCATTTT
TRBJ2-7	TRBV7-6	-	TRBD1	CASSLGQGAYEQYF	TGTGCCAGCAGCTTAGGGCAGGGGGCCTACGAGCAGTACTTC
TRBJ2-1	TRBV7-9	-	-	CASSSILGAGNEQFF	TGTGCCAGCAGCTCGATCTTAGGCGCGGGCAATGAGCAGTTCTTC
TRBJ2-7	TRBV4-2	-	TRBD2	CASSLTGTSRTYEQYF	TGTGCCAGCAGCCTAACCGGGACTAGCCGTACCTACGAGCAGTACTTC
TRBJ2-5	TRBV29-1	-	-	CSVESLRETQYF	TGCAGCGTTGAAAGTTTGAGGGAGACCCAGTACTTC